The T cell receptor (beta chain) described here comes from a study of T cells in Graves' hyperthyroidism and ophthalmopathy. Template material for amplifying TCR beta CDR3 regions consisted of RNA transcripts. First-round RT-PCR targeting the TCR CDR3 was performed with the HTBI primer set. TCRdb itself ran the multiplex PCR reads through MiXCR, one entry per CDR3 protein. Found here are hundreds of thousands of distinct CDR3 sequences, roughly a sixth of them singletons; the top ten hold around a sixth. Across 18 months, stable Graves' hyperthyroidism was marked by no progression to ophthalmopathy. PBMCs stemmed from about 9.7 ml fresh peripheral blood. This clonotype was seen ten or more times. Sequencing was done on a sample of blood. This clonotype was obtained from a woman between 18 and 29 years old with Graves' hyperthyroidism.

The CDR3 loop reads CSAPRPAGAQYF. DNA for the CDR3: TGCAGTGCCCCTCGGCCCGCGGGAGCCCAGTACTTC. V is TRBV20-1 and J is TRBJ2-5, with 7 positions matching TRBD2. The CDR3 is 12 residues long. The germline CDR1 and CDR2 sequences are DFQATT and SNEGSKA (reference sequence). V lost 6 bases, J lost 9 bases, and 10 bases stayed unmatched.